Listed here are 11 T cell receptor beta chains from one sample, sequenced in a study of cytomegalovirus exposure and HLA in healthy donors (TCRdb year 2017). Library construction relied on the immunoSEQ multiplex PCR assay. For the multiplex PCR, a mixture combining 60 forward primers for TCR Vbeta segments and 13 reverse primers for TCR Jbeta segments was used. TCRdb took over this immuneACCESS table, retaining in-frame rearrangements with V and J assigned. Such tables are incomplete; in checked studies, under half of the missing clones stem from an unresolved V gene, and the remainder is unexplained. The sample table contains 55,000 to 70,000 clones; only one count was recorded for roughly two thirds of them. The ten largest account for over 2.5% of the sample. Sequenced: PBMCs. All receptors come from a woman in her forties or fifties in good health and CMV-seronegative.

The chain couples TRBV27 to TRBJ1-1, with a tentative D call TRBD1 (5 bases). Germline assignment: CDR1 MNHEY and CDR2 SMNVEV (reference sequence). This CDR3 spans 13 amino acids. V lost 4 bases and J lost 6, with 12 bases in between. In nucleotides, the CDR3 is TGTGCCAGCAGTTACAGGAGCAGCGCTGAAGCTTTCTTT. Its translation: CASSYRSSAEAFF.

The chain couples TRBV5-1 to TRBJ1-1; D is unresolved. V dropped 0 bases and J dropped 0 bases, with 9 bases sitting between them. Germline V lookup: CDR1 SGHRS, CDR2 YFSETQ. This CDR3 contains 15 residues. The CDR3 nucleotides are TGCGCCAGCAGCTTGGCCTTGGCAGTGAACACTGAAGCTTTCTTT. Residues: CASSLALAVNTEAFF.

The chain employs TRBV4-3 and TRBJ2-5, with 10 nucleotides matching TRBD2. CDR1 and CDR2 from the germline V gene are LGHNA and YSLEER. V was pared by 4 bases and J by 1 base, with 9 bases of the junction left unmatched. The CDR3 length is 17 residues. The CDR3 spells CASSRGEASGGQETQYF. The CDR3 bases are TGCGCCAGCAGCCGGGGCGAGGCTAGCGGGGGCCAAGAGACCCAGTACTTC.

The chain links TRBV7-2 to TRBJ2-5, with D tentatively TRBD1 (6 bases). The germline V gene has CDR1 SGHTA and CDR2 FQGNSA. V dropped 6 bases and J dropped 5 bases, with 16 bases sitting between them. This CDR3 contains 14 residues. This CDR3 reads CASSFQGIGETQYF. The CDR3 DNA is TGTGCCAGCAGTTTCCAGGGGATAGGGGAGACCCAGTACTTC.

This clone was picked up one time. The J gene is TRBJ2-7, the V gene TRBV29-1, with a weak D call TRBD1 (5 bases). Trimming pared 4 bases from V and 3 bases from J, leaving 10 bases between. This CDR3 has 12 amino acids. Germline values: CDR1 SQVTM, CDR2 ANQGSEA. The CDR3 spells CSVVGASYEQYF. The CDR3 DNA is TGCAGCGTTGTTGGGGCGAGCTACGAGCAGTACTTC.

V usage is TRBV7-8 and J usage is TRBJ2-7, with unresolved D. The CDR3 extends over 11 amino acids. The V end was cut by 1 base, the J end by 9 bases, with 7 bases between. Germline V gene data show CDR1 as SGHVS and CDR2 as FQNEAQ. The CDR3 sequence: CASSLGLAQYF. In DNA, the CDR3 is TGTGCCAGCAGCTTAGGTTTAGCGCAGTACTTC.

The chain recombines TRBV2 with TRBJ1-5; TRBD1 agrees at 9 bases. The CDR3 is 16 amino acids. Germline CDR1 and CDR2: SNHLY and FYNNEI. Trimming removed 0 bases from V and 4 bases from J; junction bases left unmatched: 4. CDR3: CASSEAGGTGNQPQHF. CDR3 DNA sequence: TGTGCCAGCAGTGAAGCGGGAGGGACAGGGAATCAGCCCCAGCATTTT.

Only one count was recorded for this clone. In DNA, the CDR3 is TGTGCCAGCCACCATCGGGGCAGGGGGCTTTCTTACGAGCAGTACTTC. This encodes CASHHRGRGLSYEQYF. The rearrangement links TRBV28 to TRBJ2-7, with 8 positions matching TRBD1. Germline V gene lookup returns CDR1 MDHEN and CDR2 SYDVKM. The CDR3 has 16 residues. The junction had 16 bases not matched to a gene; V was cut back by 8 bases and J by 4 bases.

J is TRBJ2-7 and V is TRBV19; the D gene is possibly TRBD2 (6 bases). Germline V lookup: CDR1 LNHDA, CDR2 SQIVND (reference sequence). The germline V and J ends were trimmed by 1 base and 6 bases, with 10 bases remaining between them. This CDR3 contains 13 residues. CDR3 region: CASSIGLDREQYF. The CDR3 DNA follows: TGTGCCAGTAGTATAGGACTAGACCGCGAGCAGTACTTC.

This chain links TRBV4-2 with TRBJ1-1; perhaps TRBD1 as D (6 bases). The ends were cut back, 5 bases at V and 5 bases at J, with 21 bases in the middle. The CDR3 contains 16 residues. The germline V gene encodes CDR1 LGHNA and CDR2 YNFKEQ. The CDR3 DNA follows: TGTGCCAGCAGCAGGGATCGATGGGGGCAGGGGACTGAAGCTTTCTTT. Translating it yields CASSRDRWGQGTEAFF.

This clone was seen a single time. This chain uses TRBV5-1 with TRBJ2-1, with 8 bases matching TRBD2. With V trimmed by 0 bases and J by 7 bases, 6 bases remained unmatched. This CDR3 region has 15 residues. Per the germline V gene, CDR1 is SGHRS and CDR2 is YFSETQ. The CDR3 protein is CASSLAEREWNEQFF. DNA of the CDR3: TGCGCCAGCAGCTTGGCAGAGCGGGAGTGGAATGAGCAGTTCTTC.